This T cell receptor (beta chain) was identified during a study of control samples from healthy donors and cancer patients. Here immunoSEQ multiplex PCR was the method, and the copy in TCRdb shows in-frame clones only, minus some. The sample carries roughly 100,000 clones, 83% recorded once. This sequence was found in a woman aged 45-59 years in good health. The material sequenced was blood.

The CDR3 protein is CASSVASGRTTGELFF. Here the CDR3 DNA reads TGTGCCAGCAGCGTAGCTAGCGGGAGAACAACCGGGGAGCTGTTTTTT. The rearrangement joins TRBV9 to TRBJ2-2; 10 bases align to TRBD2. J was trimmed by 5 bases and V by 0 bases; bases with no gene match: 4. The CDR3 loop spans 16 amino acids. Germline V gives CDR1 SGDLS, CDR2 YYNGEE. The full variable domain, its missing parts supplied by reference TRBV9 and TRBJ2-2, is DSGVTQTPKHLITATGQRVTLRCSPRSGDLSVYWYQQSLDQGLQFLIQYYNGEERAKGNILERFSAQQFPDLHSELNLSSLELGDSALYFCASSVASGRTTGELFFGEGSRLTVL.